This paragraph covers one T cell receptor (beta chain) sequence. The sample belongs to a study of blood T cell repertoires in COVID-19. Whole-study context: The United States, Italy and Spain supplied acute and convalescent COVID-19 samples. In each case, the material was cDNA or gDNA derived from T cells, B-cell-depleted T cells, or PBMCs.

V gave up 0 bases and J gave up 8 bases, with 11 bases separating them. The CDR3 totals 14 residues. From germline, CDR1 is SEHNR and CDR2 FQNEAQ (reference sequence). Original analysis: Estimation of nucleated cell counts relied on the amplification of reference gene primers. Method: immunoSEQ multiplex PCR; TCRdb's copy keeps in-frame clones and lacks some. The V and J calls and the clone size are those of that table, but D and trimming were determined from the DNA. Of about 140,000 clones listed, 80% to 85% are singletons. The sequence came from a human donor in a cohort sampled during active COVID-19. Sequenced material: peripheral blood. The J gene is TRBJ2-1, the V gene TRBV7-9, with D unclear. CDR3 loop: CASSLAFRWYEQFF. The CDR3 DNA is TGTGCCAGCAGCTTAGCGTTTCGGTGGTATGAGCAGTTCTTC.